This TCR beta chain was sequenced for a study of blood T cells in healthy people across ages. Across the whole study: Through template switching, about one barcoded beta molecule was captured per two T cells, as measured in model experiments. Study-level points and caveats: Observed TCR beta diversity per million T cells went down as age went up. This fall followed a roughly linear course with age.

With a J-beta primer mix and a sample-barcoded 5' primer, a second PCR ran roughly 6 to 11 cycles. A single record per CDR3 protein comes from TCRdb applying MiXCR to the 5' RACE reads. This sample yields 250,000 to 300,000 distinct CDR3 sequences, of which 25% to 30% are seen a single time; 29% belongs to the top ten. On this clonotype itself: As yet, its antigen is unknown.

This CDR3 spans 14 amino acids. V was pared by 6 bases and J by 5 bases, with 6 bases of the junction left unmatched. Germline loops: CDR1 MNHEY, CDR2 SVGAGI. The sample consisted of blood. J is TRBJ2-4 and V is TRBV6-5, with 8 bases that match TRBD1. The receptor was derived from a woman in her 70s in good health. Here the CDR3 reads CASRDRAPENIQYF. The CDR3 DNA reads as TGTGCCAGCAGGGACAGGGCCCCTGAAAACATTCAGTACTTC.